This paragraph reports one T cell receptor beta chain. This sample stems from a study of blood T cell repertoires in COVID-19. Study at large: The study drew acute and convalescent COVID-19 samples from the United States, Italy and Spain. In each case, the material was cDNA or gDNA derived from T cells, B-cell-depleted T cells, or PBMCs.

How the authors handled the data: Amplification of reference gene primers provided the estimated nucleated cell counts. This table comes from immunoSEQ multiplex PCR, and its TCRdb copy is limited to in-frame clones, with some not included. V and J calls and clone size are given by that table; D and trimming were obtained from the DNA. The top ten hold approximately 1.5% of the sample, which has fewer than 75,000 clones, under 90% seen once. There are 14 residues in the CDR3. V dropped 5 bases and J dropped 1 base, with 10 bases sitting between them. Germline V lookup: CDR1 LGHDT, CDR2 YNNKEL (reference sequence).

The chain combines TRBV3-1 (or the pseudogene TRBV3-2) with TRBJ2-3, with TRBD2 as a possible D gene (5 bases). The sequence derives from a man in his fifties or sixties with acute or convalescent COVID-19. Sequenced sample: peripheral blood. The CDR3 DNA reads TGTGCCAGCAGCATAGGACTTCGCACAGATACGCAGTATTTT. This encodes CASSIGLRTDTQYF.